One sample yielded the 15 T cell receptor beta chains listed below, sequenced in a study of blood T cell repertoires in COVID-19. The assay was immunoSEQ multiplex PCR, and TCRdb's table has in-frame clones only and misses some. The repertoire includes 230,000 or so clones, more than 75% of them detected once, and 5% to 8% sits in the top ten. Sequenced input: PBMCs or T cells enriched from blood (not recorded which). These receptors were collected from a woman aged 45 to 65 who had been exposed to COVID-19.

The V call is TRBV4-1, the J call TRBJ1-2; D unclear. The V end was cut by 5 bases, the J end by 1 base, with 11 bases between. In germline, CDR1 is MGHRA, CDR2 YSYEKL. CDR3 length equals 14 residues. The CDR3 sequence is CASSGPVVNYGYTF. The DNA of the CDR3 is TGCGCCAGCAGCGGGCCAGTGGTTAACTATGGCTACACCTTC.

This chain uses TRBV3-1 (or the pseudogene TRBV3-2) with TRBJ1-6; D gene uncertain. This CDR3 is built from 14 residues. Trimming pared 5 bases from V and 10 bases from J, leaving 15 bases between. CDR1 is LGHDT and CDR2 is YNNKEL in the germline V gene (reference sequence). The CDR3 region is CASSRRRRWSPLHF. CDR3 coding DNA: TGTGCCAGCAGCAGGAGACGGCGGTGGTCACCCCTCCACTTT.

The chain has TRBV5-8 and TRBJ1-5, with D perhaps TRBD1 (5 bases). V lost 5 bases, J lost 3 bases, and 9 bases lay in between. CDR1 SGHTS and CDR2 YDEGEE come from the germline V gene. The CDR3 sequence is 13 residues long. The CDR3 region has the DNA TGTGCCAGCAGAACAGGTCCCAATCAGCCCCAGCATTTT. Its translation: CASRTGPNQPQHF.

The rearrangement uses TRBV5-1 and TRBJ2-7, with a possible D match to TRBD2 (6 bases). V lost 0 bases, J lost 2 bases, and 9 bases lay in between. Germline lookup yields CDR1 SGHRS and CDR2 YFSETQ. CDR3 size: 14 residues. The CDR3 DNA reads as TGCGCCAGCAGCTTGGTAGCGGACCCCTACGAGCAGTACTTC. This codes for CASSLVADPYEQYF.

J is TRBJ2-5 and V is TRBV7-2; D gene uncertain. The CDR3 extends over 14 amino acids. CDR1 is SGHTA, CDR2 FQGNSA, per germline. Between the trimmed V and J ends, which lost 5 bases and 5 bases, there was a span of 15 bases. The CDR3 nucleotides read TGTGCCAGCAGCAAGCAACCGGTCTTGGAGACCCAGTACTTC. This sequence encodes CASSKQPVLETQYF.

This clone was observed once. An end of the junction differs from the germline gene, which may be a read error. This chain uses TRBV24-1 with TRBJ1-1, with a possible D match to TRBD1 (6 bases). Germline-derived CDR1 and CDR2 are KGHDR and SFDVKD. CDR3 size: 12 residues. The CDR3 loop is CATSDQDSGVIF. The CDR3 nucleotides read TGTGCCACCAGTGATCAGGACAGCGGGGTTATCTTT.

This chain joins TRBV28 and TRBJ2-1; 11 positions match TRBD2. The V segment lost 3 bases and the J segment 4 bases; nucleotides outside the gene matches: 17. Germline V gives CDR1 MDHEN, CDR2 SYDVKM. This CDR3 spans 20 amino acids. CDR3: CASSLPFQSSGGRSYNEQFF. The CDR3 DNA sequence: TGTGCCAGCAGTTTGCCCTTTCAGTCTAGCGGGGGGCGAAGTTACAATGAGCAGTTCTTC.

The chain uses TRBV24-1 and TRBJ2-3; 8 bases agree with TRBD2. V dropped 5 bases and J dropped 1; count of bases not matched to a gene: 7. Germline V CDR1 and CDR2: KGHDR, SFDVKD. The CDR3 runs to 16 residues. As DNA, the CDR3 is TGTGCCACCAGTGGGACTAGCTGGGGCGGCACAGATACGCAGTATTTT. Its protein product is CATSGTSWGGTDTQYF.

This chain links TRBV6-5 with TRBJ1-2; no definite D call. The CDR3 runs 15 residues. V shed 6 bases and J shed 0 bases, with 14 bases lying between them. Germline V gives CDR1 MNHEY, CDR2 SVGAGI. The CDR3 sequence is CASRTQVISNYGYTF. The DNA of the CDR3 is TGTGCCAGCAGAACCCAGGTGATCTCTAACTATGGCTACACCTTC.

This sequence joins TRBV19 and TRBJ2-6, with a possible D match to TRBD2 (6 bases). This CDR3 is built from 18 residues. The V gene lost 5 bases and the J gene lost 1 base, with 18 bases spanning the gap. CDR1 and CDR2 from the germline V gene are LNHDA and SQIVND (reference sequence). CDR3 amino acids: CASSRGPPGRSGANVLTF. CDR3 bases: TGTGCCAGTAGTCGAGGGCCTCCAGGGAGGTCTGGGGCCAACGTCCTGACTTTC.

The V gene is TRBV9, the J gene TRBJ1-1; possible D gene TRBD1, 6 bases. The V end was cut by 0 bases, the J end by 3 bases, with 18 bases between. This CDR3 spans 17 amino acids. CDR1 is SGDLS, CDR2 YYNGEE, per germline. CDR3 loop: CASSVVGASFGDTEAFF. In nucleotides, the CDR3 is TGTGCCAGCAGCGTAGTGGGGGCATCGTTTGGTGACACTGAAGCTTTCTTT.

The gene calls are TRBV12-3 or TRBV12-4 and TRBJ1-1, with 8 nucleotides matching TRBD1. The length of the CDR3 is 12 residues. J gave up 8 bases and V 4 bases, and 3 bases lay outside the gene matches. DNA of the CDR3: TGTGCCAGCAGTTACCGGGACAGGGAAGCTTTCTTT. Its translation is CASSYRDREAFF.

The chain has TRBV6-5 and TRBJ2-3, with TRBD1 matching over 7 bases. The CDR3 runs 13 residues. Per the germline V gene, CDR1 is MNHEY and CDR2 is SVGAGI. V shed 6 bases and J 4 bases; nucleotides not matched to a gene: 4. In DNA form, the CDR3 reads TGTGCCAGCAGCAAAGGACAGGCAGATACGCAGTATTTT. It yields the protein CASSKGQADTQYF.

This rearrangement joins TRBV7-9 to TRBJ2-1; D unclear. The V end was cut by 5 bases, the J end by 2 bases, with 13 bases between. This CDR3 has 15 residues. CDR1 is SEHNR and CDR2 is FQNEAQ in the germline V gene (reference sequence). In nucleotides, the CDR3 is TGTGCCAGCAGCCCTCGGTCGCGAACCTACAATGAGCAGTTCTTC. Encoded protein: CASSPRSRTYNEQFF.

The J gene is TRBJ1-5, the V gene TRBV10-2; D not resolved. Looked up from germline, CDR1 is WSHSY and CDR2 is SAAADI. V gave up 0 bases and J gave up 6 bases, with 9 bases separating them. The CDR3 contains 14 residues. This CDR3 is CASSESGSGQPQHF. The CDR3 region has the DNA TGCGCCAGCAGTGAGTCAGGGAGTGGTCAGCCCCAGCATTTT.